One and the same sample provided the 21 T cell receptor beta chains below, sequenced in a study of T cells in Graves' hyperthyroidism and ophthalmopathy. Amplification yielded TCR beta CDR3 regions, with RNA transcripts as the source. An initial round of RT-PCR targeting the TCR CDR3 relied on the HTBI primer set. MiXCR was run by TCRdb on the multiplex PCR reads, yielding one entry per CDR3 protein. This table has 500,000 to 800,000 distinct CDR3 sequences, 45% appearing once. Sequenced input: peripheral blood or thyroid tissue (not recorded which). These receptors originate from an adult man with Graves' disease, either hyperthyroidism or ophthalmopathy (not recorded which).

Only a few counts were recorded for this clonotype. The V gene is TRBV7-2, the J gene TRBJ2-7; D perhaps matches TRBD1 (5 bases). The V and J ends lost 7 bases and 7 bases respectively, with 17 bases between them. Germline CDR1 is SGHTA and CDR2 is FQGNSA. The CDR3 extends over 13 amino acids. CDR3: CASIPREGGEQYF. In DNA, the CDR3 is TGTGCCAGCATCCCCAGGGAAGGTGGGGAGCAGTACTTC.

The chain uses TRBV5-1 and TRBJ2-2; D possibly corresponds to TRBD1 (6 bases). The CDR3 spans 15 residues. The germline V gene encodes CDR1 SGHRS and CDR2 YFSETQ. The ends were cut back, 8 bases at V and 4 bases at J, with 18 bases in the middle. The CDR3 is CASSEQGISTGELFF. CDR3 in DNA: TGCGCCAGTTCCGAACAGGGAATCAGCACCGGGGAGCTGTTTTTT.

CDR3 amino acids: CATSEAGVVTTGELFF. The CDR3, as DNA: TGTGCCACCAGTGAGGCGGGAGTAGTAACCACCGGGGAGCTGTTTTTT. The chain links TRBV24-1 to TRBJ2-2, with 7 bases fitting TRBD2. The CDR3 is made up of 16 amino acids. V lost 4 bases and J lost 4; bases outside the gene matches: 8. Germline V gene sequence: CDR1 KGHDR, CDR2 SFDVKD.

CDR3 DNA sequence: TGTGCCACCAGTGCCGACAGGGAGGAGACCCAGTACTTC. Its translation: CATSADREETQYF. The rearrangement links TRBV24-1 to TRBJ2-5; 7 nucleotides match TRBD1. The CDR3 is made up of 13 amino acids. The germline V gene has CDR1 KGHDR and CDR2 SFDVKD. V lost 5 bases and J lost 5; bases outside the gene matches: 4.

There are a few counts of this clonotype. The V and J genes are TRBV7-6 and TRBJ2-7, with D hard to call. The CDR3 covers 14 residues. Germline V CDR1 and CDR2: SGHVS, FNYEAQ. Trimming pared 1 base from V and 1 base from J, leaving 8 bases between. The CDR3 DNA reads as TGTGCCAGCAGCTTAGAATCCAGGTCCTACGAGCAGTACTTC. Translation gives CASSLESRSYEQYF. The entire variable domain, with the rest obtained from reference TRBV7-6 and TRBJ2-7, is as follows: GAGVSQSPRYKVTKRGQDVALRCDPISGHVSLYWYRQALGQGPEFLTYFNYEAQQDKSGLPNDRFSAERPEGSISTLTIQRTEQRDSAMYRCASSLESRSYEQYFGPGTRLTVT.

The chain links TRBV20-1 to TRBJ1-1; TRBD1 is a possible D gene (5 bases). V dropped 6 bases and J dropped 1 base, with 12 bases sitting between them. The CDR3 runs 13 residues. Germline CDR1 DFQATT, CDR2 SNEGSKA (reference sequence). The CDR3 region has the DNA TGCAGTGCAGCTGGGACCGCGAACACTGAAGCTTTCTTT. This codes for CSAAGTANTEAFF.

This CDR3 reads CASSLLAGQGDQETQYF. The CDR3, as DNA: TGTGCCAGCAGTTTACTCGCGGGACAGGGGGACCAAGAGACCCAGTACTTC. V gene TRBV12-3 or TRBV12-4 combines with J gene TRBJ2-5; 11 nucleotides line up with TRBD1. The CDR3 spans 17 residues. V shed 2 bases and J 0 bases; nucleotides not matched to a gene: 5.

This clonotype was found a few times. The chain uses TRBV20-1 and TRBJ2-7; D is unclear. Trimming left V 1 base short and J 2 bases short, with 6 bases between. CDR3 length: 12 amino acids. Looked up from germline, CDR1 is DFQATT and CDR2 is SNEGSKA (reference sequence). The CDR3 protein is CSARAQTYEQYF. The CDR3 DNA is TGCAGTGCTAGAGCACAGACCTACGAGCAGTACTTC.

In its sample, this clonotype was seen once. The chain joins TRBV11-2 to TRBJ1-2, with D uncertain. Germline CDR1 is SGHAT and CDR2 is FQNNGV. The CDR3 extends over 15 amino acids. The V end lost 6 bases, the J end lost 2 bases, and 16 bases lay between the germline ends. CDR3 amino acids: CASSSNSDLNYGYTF. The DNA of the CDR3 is TGTGCCAGCAGTTCCAACAGCGACCTAAACTATGGCTACACCTTC. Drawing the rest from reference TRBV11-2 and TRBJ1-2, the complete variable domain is EAGVAQSPRYKIIEKRQSVAFWCNPISGHATLYWYQQILGQGPKLLIQFQNNGVVDDSQLPKDRFSAERLKGVDSTLKIQPAKLEDSAVYLCASSSNSDLNYGYTFGSGTRLTVV.

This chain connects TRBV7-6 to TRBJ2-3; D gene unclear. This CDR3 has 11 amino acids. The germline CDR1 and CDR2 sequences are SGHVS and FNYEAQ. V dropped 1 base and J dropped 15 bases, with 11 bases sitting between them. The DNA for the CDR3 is TGTGCCAGCAGCTTAGAACAAGGCGATTATTTT. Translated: CASSLEQGDYF.

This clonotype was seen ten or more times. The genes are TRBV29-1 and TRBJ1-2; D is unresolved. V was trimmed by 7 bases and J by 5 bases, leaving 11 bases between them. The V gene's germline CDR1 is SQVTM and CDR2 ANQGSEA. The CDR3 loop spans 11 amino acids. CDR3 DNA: TGCAGCGCCCAAGATTATTATGGCTACACCTTC. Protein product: CSAQDYYGYTF. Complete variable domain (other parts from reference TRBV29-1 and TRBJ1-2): SAVISQKPSRDICQRGTSLTIQCQVDSQVTMMFWYRQQPGQSLTLIATANQGSEATYESGFVIDKFPISRPNLTFSTLTVSNMSPEDSSIYLCSAQDYYGYTFGSGTRLTVV.

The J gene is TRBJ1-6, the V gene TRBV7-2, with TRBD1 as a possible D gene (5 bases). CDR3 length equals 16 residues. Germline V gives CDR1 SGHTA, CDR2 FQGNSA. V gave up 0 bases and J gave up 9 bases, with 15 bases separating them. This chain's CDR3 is CASSLASRVDGSPLHF. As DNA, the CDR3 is TGTGCCAGCAGCTTAGCGAGCAGGGTTGACGGTTCACCCCTCCACTTT.

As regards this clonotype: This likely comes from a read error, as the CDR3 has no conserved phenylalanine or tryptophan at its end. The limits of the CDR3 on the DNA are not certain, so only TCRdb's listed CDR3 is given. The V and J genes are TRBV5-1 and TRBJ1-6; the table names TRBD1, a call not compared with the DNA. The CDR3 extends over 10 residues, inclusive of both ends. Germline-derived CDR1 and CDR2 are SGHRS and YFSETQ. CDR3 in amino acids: CASSSQGSYY.

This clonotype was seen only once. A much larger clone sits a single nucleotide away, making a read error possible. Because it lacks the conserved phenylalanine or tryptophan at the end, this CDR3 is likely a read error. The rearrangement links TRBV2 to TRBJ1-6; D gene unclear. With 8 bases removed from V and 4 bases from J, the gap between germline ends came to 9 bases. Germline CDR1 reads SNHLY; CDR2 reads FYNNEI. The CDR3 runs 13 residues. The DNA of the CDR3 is TGTGCCAGCGTGAACAGTTATAATTCACCCCTCCACCTT. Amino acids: CASVNSYNSPLHL.

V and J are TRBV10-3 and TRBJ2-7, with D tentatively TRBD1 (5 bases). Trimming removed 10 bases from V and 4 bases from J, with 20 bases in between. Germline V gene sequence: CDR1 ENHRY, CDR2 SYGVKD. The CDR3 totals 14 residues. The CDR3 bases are TGTGCCACCCACCGGCAGGGTCGAAGGTACGAGCAGTACTTC. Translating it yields CATHRQGRRYEQYF.

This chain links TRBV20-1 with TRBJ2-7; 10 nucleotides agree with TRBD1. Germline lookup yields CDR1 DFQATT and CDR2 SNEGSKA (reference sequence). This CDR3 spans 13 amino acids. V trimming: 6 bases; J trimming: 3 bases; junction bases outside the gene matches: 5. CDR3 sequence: CSAGTGELYEQYF. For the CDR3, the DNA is TGCAGTGCCGGGACAGGGGAACTCTACGAGCAGTACTTC.

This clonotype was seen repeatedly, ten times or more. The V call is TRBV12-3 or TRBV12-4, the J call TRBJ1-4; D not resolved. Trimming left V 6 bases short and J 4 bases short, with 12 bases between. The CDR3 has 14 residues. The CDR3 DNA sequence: TGTGCCAGCAGCCCATGGGAGGGTAATGAAAAACTGTTTTTT. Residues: CASSPWEGNEKLFF.

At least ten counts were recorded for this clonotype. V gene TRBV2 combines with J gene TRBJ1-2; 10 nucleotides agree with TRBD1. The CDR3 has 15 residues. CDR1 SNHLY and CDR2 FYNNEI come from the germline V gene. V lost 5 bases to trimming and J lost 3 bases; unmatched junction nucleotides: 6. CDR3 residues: CASSRQGARHYGYTF. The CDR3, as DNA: TGTGCCAGCAGTAGACAGGGGGCCAGACACTATGGCTACACCTTC.

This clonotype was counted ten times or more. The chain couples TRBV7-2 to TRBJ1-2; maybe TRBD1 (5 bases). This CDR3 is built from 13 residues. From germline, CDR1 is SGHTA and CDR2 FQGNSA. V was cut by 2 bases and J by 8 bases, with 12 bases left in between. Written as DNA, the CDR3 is TGTGCCAGCAGCTTAACCCAGGGTTACGGCTACACCTTC. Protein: CASSLTQGYGYTF.

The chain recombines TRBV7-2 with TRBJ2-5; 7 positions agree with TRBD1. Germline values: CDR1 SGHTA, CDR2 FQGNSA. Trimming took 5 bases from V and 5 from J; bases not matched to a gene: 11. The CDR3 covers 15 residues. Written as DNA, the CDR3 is TGTGCCAGCAGCCTCATTGGACAGGCCATCGAGACCCAGTACTTC. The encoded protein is CASSLIGQAIETQYF.

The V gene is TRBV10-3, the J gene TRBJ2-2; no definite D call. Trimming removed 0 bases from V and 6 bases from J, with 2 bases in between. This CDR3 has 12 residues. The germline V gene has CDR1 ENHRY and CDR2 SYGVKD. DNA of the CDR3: TGTGCCATCAGTGAGTCTTCCGGGGAGCTGTTTTTT. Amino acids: CAISESSGELFF.